These 8 T cell receptor beta chains originate from one sample sequenced in a study of vaccination and CD4 T cells after COVID-19. Cultured CD4+ T cells had their DNA profiled by the Oncomine TCR Beta short-read assay. Using its own MiXCR run on the PCR reads, TCRdb lists one record per CDR3 protein. Among 8,400 or so distinct CDR3 sequences listed, 50% to 75% were seen once. Treatment reported: approximately nine-day PBMC culture with coronavirus spike peptide pools or control peptides (ViraFEST assay). Their cognate antigens are unknown. The sequencing used cultured CD4+ T cells from blood, collected after SARS-CoV-2 vaccination. These receptors came from a human donor with COVID-19.

The J gene is TRBJ1-1, the V gene TRBV20-1; D is possibly TRBD1 (5 bases). V lost 5 bases to trimming and J lost 2 bases, with 9 bases between them. The CDR3 sequence is 12 residues long. Looked up from germline, CDR1 is DFQATT and CDR2 is SNEGSKA (reference sequence). The CDR3 bases are TGCAGTGCTTACGACAGAAACACTGAAGCTTTCTTT. It specifies CSAYDRNTEAFF.

In this sample, this clonotype is medium-sized (0.01 to 0.1%). The V and J genes are TRBV27 and TRBJ2-7; D is possibly TRBD1 (6 bases). V lost 3 bases and J lost 5, with 17 bases in between. This CDR3 comprises 15 residues. Germline V lookup: CDR1 MNHEY, CDR2 SMNVEV (reference sequence). CDR3 region: CASSFRNTGLNEQYF. CDR3 in DNA: TGTGCCAGCAGTTTTCGGAACACAGGGTTAAACGAGCAGTACTTC.

The V call is TRBV20-1, the J call TRBJ2-7; 7 bases are a match to TRBD1. This CDR3 region has 11 residues. Germline V gene sequence: CDR1 DFQATT, CDR2 SNEGSKA (reference sequence). The CDR3 protein is CSGTDAYEQYF. The CDR3 bases are TGCAGCGGGACAGATGCCTACGAGCAGTACTTC.

In its sample, this clonotype was seen a few times. The gene calls are TRBV7-2 and TRBJ2-7; 9 bases agree with TRBD1. The V gene end was trimmed by 3 bases and the J gene end by 4 bases; junction bases not matched to a gene: 7. In germline, CDR1 is SGHTA, CDR2 FQGNSA. The CDR3 covers 15 residues. CDR3 coding DNA: TGTGCCAGCAGCTTGACAGGGGGAACTTCGTACGAGCAGTACTTC. Its protein is CASSLTGGTSYEQYF. The whole variable domain, filled in from reference TRBV7-2 and TRBJ2-7, reads GAGVSQSPSNKVTEKGKDVELRCDPISGHTALYWYRQSLGQGLEFLIYFQGNSAPDKSGLPSDRFSAERTGGSVSTLTIQRTQQEDSAVYLCASSLTGGTSYEQYFGPGTRLTVT.

V gene TRBV6-1 combines with J gene TRBJ2-5; weak D call: TRBD1 (6 bases). Germline V lookup: CDR1 MNHNS, CDR2 SASEGT. The CDR3 covers 12 residues. V was trimmed by 9 bases and J by 1 base, leaving 9 bases between them. Written as DNA, the CDR3 is TGTGCCAGTCGGACAGTCCAAGAGACCCAGTACTTC. This translates into CASRTVQETQYF.

V is TRBV5-1 and J is TRBJ2-5; no clear D gene. CDR1 is SGHRS and CDR2 is YFSETQ in the germline V gene. This CDR3 region has 13 residues. The V gene lost 2 bases and the J gene lost 3 bases, with 8 bases spanning the gap. The CDR3 sequence: CASSLITEETQYF. The CDR3 bases are TGCGCCAGCAGCTTAATTACAGAAGAGACCCAGTACTTC.

The chain is built from TRBV20-1 and TRBJ2-3, with 7 nucleotides matching TRBD2. The junction had 12 bases not matched to a gene; V was cut back by 5 bases and J by 4 bases. This CDR3 has 15 residues. Germline V CDR1 and CDR2: DFQATT, SNEGSKA (reference sequence). The chain's CDR3 is CSAVTGGTTADTQYF. The CDR3 coding sequence is TGCAGTGCTGTTACGGGGGGAACTACGGCAGATACGCAGTATTTT.

V is TRBV6-1 and J is TRBJ2-1; 7 nucleotides match TRBD1. V lost 9 bases, J lost 5 bases, and 10 bases stayed unmatched. CDR1 and CDR2 from the germline V gene are MNHNS and SASEGT. This CDR3 spans 14 amino acids. The CDR3 DNA is TGTGCCAGTGACCGGGACAGTCCCCACAATGAGCAGTTCTTC. This sequence encodes CASDRDSPHNEQFF.